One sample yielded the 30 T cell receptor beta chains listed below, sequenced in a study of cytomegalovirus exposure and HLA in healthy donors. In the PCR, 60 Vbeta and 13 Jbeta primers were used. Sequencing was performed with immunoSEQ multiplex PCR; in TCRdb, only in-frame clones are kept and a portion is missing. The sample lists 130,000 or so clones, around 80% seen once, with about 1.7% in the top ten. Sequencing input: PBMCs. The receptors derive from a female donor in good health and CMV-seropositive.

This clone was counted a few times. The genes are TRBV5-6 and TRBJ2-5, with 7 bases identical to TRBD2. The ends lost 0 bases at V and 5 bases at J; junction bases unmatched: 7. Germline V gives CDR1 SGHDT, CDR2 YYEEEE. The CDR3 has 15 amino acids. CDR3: CASSLALAAIETQYF. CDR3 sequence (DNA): TGTGCCAGCAGCTTGGCCCTAGCGGCCATCGAGACCCAGTACTTC.

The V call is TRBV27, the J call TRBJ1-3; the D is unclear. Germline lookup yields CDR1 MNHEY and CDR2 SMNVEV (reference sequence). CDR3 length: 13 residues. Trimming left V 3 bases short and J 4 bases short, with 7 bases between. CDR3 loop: CASSFLGGNTIYF. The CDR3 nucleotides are TGTGCCAGCAGTTTTCTCGGGGGAAACACCATATATTTT.

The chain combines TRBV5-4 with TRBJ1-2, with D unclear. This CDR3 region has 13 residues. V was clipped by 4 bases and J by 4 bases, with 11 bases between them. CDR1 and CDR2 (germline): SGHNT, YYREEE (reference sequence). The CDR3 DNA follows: TGTGCCAGCAGCCTGTATGAGGGCTATGGCTACACCTTC. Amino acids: CASSLYEGYGYTF.

In nucleotides, the CDR3 is TGCAGCGTGCGCCTAGCGGCTGACCAAGAGACCCAGTACTTC. Translation: CSVRLAADQETQYF. The chain combines TRBV29-1 with TRBJ2-5, with 7 bases that match TRBD2. The CDR3 is 14 residues long. The germline V gene has CDR1 SQVTM and CDR2 ANQGSEA. V dropped 6 bases and J dropped 0; count of bases not matched to a gene: 7. Using reference TRBV29-1 and TRBJ2-5 for the parts outside the CDR3, the full variable domain is SAVISQKPSRDICQRGTSLTIQCQVDSQVTMMFWYRQQPGQSLTLIATANQGSEATYESGFVIDKFPISRPNLTFSTLTVSNMSPEDSSIYLCSVRLAADQETQYFGPGTRLLVL.

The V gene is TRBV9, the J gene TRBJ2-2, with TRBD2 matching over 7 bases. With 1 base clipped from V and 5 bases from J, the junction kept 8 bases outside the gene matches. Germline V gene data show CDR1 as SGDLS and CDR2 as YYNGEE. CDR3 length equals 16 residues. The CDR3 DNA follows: TGTGCCAGCAGCGTATCCGCGGGAGCGGGAACCGGGGAGCTGTTTTTT. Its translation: CASSVSAGAGTGELFF.

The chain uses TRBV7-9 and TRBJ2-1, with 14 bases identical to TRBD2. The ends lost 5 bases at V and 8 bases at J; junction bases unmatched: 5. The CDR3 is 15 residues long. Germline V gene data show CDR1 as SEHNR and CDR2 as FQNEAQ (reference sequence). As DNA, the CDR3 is TGTGCCAGCAGCCCCGGACTAGCGGGGGGCTATGAGCAGTTCTTC. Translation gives CASSPGLAGGYEQFF.

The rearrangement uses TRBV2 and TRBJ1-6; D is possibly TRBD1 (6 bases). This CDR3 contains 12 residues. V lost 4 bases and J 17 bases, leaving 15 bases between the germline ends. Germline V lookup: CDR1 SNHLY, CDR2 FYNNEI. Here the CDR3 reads CASSGTALSIHF. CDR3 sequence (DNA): TGTGCCAGCAGTGGGACAGCCCTATCTATCCACTTT.

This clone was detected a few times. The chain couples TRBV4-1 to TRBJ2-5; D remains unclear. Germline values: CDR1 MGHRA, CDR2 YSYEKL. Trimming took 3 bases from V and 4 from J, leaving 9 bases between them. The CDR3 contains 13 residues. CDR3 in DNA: TGCGCCAGCAGCCACGCAGGAATAGAGACCCAGTACTTC. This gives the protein CASSHAGIETQYF.

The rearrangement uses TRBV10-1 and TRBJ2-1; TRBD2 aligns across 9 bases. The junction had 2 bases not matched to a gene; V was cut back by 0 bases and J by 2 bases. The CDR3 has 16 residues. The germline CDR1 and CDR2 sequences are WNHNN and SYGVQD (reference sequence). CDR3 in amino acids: CASSESTSGTYNEQFF. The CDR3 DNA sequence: TGCGCCAGCAGTGAGTCGACTAGCGGAACCTACAATGAGCAGTTCTTC.

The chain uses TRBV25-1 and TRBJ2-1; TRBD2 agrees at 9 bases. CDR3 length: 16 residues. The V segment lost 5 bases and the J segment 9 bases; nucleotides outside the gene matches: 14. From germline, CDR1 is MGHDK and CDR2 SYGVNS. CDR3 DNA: TGTGCCAGCAGTTGGGCTGGAGCGGGAGGTTATAGTGAGCAGTTCTTC. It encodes CASSWAGAGGYSEQFF.

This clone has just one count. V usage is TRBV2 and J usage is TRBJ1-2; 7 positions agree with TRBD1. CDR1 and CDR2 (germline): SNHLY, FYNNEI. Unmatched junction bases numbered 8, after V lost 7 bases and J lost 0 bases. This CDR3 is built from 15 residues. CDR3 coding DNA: TGTGCCAGCAACCCCGGACAGGCGGCTAACTATGGCTACACCTTC. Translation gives CASNPGQAANYGYTF.

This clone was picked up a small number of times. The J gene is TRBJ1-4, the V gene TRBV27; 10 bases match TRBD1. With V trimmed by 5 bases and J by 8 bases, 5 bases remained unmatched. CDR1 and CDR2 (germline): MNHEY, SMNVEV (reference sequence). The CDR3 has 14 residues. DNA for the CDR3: TGTGCCAGCAGTGAGACAGGGGGCAGAGAAAAACTGTTTTTT. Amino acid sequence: CASSETGGREKLFF.

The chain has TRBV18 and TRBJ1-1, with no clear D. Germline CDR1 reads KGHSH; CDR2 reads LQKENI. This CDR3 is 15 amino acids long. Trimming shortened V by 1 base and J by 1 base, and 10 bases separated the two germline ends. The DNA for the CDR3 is TGTGCCAGCTCACCACTCTACAGCCGGAACACTGAAGCTTTCTTT. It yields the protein CASSPLYSRNTEAFF.

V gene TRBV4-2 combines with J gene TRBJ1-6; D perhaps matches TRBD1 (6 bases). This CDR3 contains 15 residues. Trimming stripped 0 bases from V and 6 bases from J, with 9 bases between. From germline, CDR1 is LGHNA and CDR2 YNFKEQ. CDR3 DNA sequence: TGTGCCAGCAGCCAAGACCTCAGGGGTAATTCACCCCTCCACTTT. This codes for CASSQDLRGNSPLHF.

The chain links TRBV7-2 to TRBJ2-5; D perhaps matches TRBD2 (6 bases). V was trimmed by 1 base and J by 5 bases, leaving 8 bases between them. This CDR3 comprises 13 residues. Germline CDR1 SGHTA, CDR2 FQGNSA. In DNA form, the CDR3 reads TGTGCCAGCAGCTTAGGCGGGGAGGAGACCCAGTACTTC. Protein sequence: CASSLGGEETQYF.

The CDR3 coding sequence is TGTGCCAGCAGTCCCCGGGACTTCTACGAGCAGTACTTC. Protein: CASSPRDFYEQYF. The chain has TRBV25-1 and TRBJ2-7; D perhaps matches TRBD2 (6 bases). The CDR3 is made up of 13 amino acids. CDR1 and CDR2 from the germline V gene are MGHDK and SYGVNS. V lost 5 bases, J lost 3 bases, and 11 bases lay in between.

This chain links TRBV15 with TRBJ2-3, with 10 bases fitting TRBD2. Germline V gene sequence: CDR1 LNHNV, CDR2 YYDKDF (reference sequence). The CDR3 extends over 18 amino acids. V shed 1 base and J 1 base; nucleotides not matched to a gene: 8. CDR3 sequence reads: CATSRALAGARGTDTQYF. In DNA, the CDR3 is TGTGCCACCAGCAGAGCCCTAGCGGGAGCCAGAGGCACAGATACGCAGTATTTT.

CDR3 coding DNA: TGTGCCACCAGCAGAGGCACAGGGATCAATCGGGAGACCCAGTACTTC. This codes for CATSRGTGINRETQYF. The V gene is TRBV15, the J gene TRBJ2-5, with D possibly being TRBD1 (6 bases). Germline loops: CDR1 LNHNV, CDR2 YYDKDF (reference sequence). V was trimmed by 1 base and J by 5 bases, leaving 17 bases between them. The CDR3 contains 16 residues.

The CDR3 region has the DNA TGCGCCAGCAGCCTCCGACTAGTATCAACTCAAGAGACCCAGTACTTC. Protein sequence: CASSLRLVSTQETQYF. The chain is built from TRBV5-1 and TRBJ2-5, with D maybe TRBD2 (6 bases). Germline CDR1 SGHRS, CDR2 YFSETQ. The V end lost 4 bases, the J end lost 2 bases, and 18 bases lay between the germline ends. CDR3 length: 16 residues. Full variable domain (rest looked up from reference TRBV5-1 and TRBJ2-5): KAGVTQTPRYLIKTRGQQVTLSCSPISGHRSVSWYQQTPGQGLQFLFEYFSETQRNKGNFPGRFSGRQFSNSRSEMNVSTLELGDSALYLCASSLRLVSTQETQYFGPGTRLLVL.

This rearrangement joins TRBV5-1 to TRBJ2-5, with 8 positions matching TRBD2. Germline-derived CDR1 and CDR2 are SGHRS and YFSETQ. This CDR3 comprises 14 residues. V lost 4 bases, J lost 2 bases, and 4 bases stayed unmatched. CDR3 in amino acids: CASSLTSGQETQYF. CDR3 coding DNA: TGCGCCAGCAGCCTAACTAGCGGACAAGAGACCCAGTACTTC.

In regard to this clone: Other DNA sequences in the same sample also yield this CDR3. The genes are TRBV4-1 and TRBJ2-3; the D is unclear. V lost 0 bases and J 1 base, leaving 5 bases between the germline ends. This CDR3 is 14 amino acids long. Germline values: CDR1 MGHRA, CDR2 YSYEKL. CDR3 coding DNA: TGCGCCAGCAGCCAAGAGTCGGGCACAGATACGCAGTATTTT. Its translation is CASSQESGTDTQYF.

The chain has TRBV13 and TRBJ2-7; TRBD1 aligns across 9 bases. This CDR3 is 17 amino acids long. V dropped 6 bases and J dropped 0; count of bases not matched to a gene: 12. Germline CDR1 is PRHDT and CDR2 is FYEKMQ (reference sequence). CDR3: CASSRSTGGLSSYEQYF. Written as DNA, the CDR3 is TGTGCCAGCAGTCGATCAACAGGGGGCCTTAGCTCCTACGAGCAGTACTTC.

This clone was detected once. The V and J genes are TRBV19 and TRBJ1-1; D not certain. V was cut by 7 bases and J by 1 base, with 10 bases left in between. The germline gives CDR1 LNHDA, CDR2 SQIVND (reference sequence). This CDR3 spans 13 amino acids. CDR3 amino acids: CASTLSGNTEAFF. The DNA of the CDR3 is TGTGCCAGTACGTTGTCAGGGAACACTGAAGCTTTCTTT.

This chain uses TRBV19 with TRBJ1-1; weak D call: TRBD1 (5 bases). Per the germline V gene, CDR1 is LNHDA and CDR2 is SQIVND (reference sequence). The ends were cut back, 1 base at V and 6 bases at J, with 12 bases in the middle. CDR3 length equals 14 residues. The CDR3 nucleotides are TGTGCCAGTAGTATAGCAGGGTTAGGGTCTGAAGCTTTCTTT. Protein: CASSIAGLGSEAFF. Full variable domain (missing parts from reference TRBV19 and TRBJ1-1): DGGITQSPKYLFRKEGQNVTLSCEQNLNHDAMYWYRQDPGQGLRLIYYSQIVNDFQKGDIAEGYSVSREKKESFPLTVTSAQKNPTAFYLCASSIAGLGSEAFFGQGTRLTVV.

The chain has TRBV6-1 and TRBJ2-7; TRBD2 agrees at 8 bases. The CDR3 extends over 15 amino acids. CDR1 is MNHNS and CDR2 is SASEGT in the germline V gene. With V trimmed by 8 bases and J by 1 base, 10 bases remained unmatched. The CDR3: CASRSRTSISYEQYF. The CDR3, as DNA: TGTGCCAGCCGATCCAGGACTAGCATATCCTACGAGCAGTACTTC.

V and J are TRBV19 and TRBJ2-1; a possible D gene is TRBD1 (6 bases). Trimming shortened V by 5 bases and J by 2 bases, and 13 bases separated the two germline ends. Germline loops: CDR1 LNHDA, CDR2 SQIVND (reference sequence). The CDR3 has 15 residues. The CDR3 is CASSLDSFAYNEQFF. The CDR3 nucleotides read TGTGCCAGTAGTTTGGACAGCTTTGCCTACAATGAGCAGTTCTTC.

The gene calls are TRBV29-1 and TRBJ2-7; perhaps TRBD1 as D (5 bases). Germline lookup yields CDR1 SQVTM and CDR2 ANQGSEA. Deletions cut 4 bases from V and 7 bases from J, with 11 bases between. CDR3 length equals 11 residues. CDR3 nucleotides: TGCAGCGTTGTTGACAGCCTTGAGCAGTACTTC. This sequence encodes CSVVDSLEQYF.

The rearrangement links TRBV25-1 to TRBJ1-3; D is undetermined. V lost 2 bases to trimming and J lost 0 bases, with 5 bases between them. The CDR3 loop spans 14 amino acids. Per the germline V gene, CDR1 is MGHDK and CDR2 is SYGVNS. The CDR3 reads CASSERFSGNTIYF. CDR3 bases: TGTGCCAGCAGTGAACGTTTCTCTGGAAACACCATATATTTT.

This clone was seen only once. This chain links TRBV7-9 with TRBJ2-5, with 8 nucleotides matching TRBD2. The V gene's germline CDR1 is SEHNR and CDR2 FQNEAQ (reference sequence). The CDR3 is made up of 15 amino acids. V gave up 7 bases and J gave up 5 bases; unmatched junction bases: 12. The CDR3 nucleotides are TGTGCCAGCAACCAGCAGGGACTAGGGCTTGAGACCCAGTACTTC. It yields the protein CASNQQGLGLETQYF.

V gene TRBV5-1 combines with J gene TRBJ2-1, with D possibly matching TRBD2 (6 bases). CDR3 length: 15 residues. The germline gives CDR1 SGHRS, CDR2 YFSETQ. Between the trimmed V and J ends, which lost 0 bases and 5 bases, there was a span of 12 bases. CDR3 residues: CASSLGGDWNNEQFF. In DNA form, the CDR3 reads TGCGCCAGCAGCTTGGGGGGGGATTGGAACAATGAGCAGTTCTTC.